This TCR beta chain comes out of a study of blood T cell repertoires in COVID-19. Study overall: From T cells, B-cell-depleted T cells, or PBMCs came the material, which was cDNA or gDNA.

V lost 1 base and J lost 8, with 12 bases in between. The length of the CDR3 is 13 residues. Germline lookup yields CDR1 SGHKS and CDR2 YYEKEE (reference sequence). Assay used: immunoSEQ multiplex PCR; TCRdb lists only in-frame clones, some missing. Of approximately 99,000 clones in the sample, approximately 79% were seen once. The rearrangement links TRBV5-5 to TRBJ1-2; D not resolved. Sequencing input: peripheral blood. The clonotype was recovered from a woman older than 75 with active or convalescent COVID-19. The CDR3 DNA reads as TGTGCCAGCAGCTTGATTGAGGGAAGCGGCTACACCTTC. Translation gives CASSLIEGSGYTF.